Below, one T cell receptor (beta chain) is given with its context. The antigen is not known. Trimming shortened V by 0 bases and J by 7 bases, and 10 bases separated the two germline ends. This CDR3 region has 12 residues. Germline V gene lookup returns CDR1 DFQATT and CDR2 SNEGSKA (reference sequence). From the reads, TCRdb called clonotypes with MiXCR, one entry per CDR3 protein. This table has about 65,000 distinct CDR3 sequences, approximately 50% appearing once. The data are from a study of type 1 regulatory T cells. About the research overall: An in vitro protocol generated T-allo10, a Tr1-enriched, alloantigen-specific CD4 T cell product.

This receptor was taken from a human donor in good health. The V gene is TRBV20-1, the J gene TRBJ2-7, with no clear D. The sample taken for sequencing was cultured non-Tr1 T cells, either the whole culture or a sorted T cell fraction (not recorded which). In DNA, the CDR3 is TGCAGTGCTAGAGATTGGGGTGGAGAGCAGTACTTC. Protein sequence: CSARDWGGEQYF.